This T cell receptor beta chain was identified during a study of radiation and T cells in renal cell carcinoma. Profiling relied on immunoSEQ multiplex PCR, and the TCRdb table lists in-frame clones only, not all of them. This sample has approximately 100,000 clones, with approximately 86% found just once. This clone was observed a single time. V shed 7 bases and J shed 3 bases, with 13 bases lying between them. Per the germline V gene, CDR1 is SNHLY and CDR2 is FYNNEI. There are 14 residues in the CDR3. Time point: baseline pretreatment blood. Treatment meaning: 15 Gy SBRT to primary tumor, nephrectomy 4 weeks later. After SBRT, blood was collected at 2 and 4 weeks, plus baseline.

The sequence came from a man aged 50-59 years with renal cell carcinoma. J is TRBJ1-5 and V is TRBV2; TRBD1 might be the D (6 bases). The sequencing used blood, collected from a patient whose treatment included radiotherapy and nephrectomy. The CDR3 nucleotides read TGTGCCAGCACCTCGGACAGAAACAATCAGCCCCAGCATTTT. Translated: CASTSDRNNQPQHF.